This T cell receptor beta chain was identified in a study of cytomegalovirus exposure and HLA in healthy donors. As regards this clone: The antigen is undetermined.

In the PCR, 60 Vbeta and 13 Jbeta primers were used. Produced via immunoSEQ multiplex PCR; TCRdb's table is partial and in-frame only. The table has approximately 160,000 clones, roughly four fifths seen once. Study-wide results and caveats: For TCR beta chains, V- and J-gene trimming was later linked to a missense DCLRE1C variant. It was reported in a later analysis that an Asian-associated ancestry cluster showed fewer N-insertions than the roughly 710-donor mean. Reportedly, HLA-A and HLA-B alleles of most subjects were accurately predicted from TCR beta. Of the V segments, some could not be distinguished, including TRBV6-2 and TRBV6-3, and were excluded.

There are 15 residues in the CDR3. The germline V gene has CDR1 SGHAT and CDR2 FQNNGV. V gave up 5 bases and J gave up 1 base, with 14 bases separating them. Sequencing input: PBMCs. This receptor was obtained from a woman in her thirties or forties in good health and CMV-seronegative. The rearrangement joins TRBV11-2 to TRBJ1-1, with no clear D. DNA for the CDR3: TGTGCCAGCAGCCCCCGAGGGTCTGGGAACACTGAAGCTTTCTTT. This gives the protein CASSPRGSGNTEAFF.